This T cell receptor beta chain was found in a study of cytomegalovirus exposure and HLA in healthy donors. Overall study results and limits: Most of the TCR beta V segments (in an earlier analysis) were productive either about 90% or about 30% of the time. Presence/absence comparisons presumed near-even sequencing depth among donors.

The germline V gene has CDR1 SGHRS and CDR2 YFSETQ. The ends were cut back, 4 bases at V and 3 bases at J, with 11 bases in the middle. The CDR3 sequence is 13 residues long. The donors, nominally healthy at sampling, likely had unrecorded immune exposures. This clone has just a few counts. Its antigen is not identified. The PCR contained 60 Vbeta and 13 Jbeta primers. Sequencing was performed with immunoSEQ multiplex PCR; in TCRdb, only in-frame clones are kept and a portion is missing. The table shows more than 95,000 clones, with around 78% occurring only once. V gene TRBV5-1 combines with J gene TRBJ2-7, with TRBD1 as a possible D gene (5 bases). The receptor was isolated from a man between 35 and 55 years old in good health and CMV-seronegative. Sequencing input: PBMCs. This CDR3 is CASSHDSYYEQYF. The CDR3 region has the DNA TGCGCCAGCAGCCATGACAGCTACTACGAGCAGTACTTC.